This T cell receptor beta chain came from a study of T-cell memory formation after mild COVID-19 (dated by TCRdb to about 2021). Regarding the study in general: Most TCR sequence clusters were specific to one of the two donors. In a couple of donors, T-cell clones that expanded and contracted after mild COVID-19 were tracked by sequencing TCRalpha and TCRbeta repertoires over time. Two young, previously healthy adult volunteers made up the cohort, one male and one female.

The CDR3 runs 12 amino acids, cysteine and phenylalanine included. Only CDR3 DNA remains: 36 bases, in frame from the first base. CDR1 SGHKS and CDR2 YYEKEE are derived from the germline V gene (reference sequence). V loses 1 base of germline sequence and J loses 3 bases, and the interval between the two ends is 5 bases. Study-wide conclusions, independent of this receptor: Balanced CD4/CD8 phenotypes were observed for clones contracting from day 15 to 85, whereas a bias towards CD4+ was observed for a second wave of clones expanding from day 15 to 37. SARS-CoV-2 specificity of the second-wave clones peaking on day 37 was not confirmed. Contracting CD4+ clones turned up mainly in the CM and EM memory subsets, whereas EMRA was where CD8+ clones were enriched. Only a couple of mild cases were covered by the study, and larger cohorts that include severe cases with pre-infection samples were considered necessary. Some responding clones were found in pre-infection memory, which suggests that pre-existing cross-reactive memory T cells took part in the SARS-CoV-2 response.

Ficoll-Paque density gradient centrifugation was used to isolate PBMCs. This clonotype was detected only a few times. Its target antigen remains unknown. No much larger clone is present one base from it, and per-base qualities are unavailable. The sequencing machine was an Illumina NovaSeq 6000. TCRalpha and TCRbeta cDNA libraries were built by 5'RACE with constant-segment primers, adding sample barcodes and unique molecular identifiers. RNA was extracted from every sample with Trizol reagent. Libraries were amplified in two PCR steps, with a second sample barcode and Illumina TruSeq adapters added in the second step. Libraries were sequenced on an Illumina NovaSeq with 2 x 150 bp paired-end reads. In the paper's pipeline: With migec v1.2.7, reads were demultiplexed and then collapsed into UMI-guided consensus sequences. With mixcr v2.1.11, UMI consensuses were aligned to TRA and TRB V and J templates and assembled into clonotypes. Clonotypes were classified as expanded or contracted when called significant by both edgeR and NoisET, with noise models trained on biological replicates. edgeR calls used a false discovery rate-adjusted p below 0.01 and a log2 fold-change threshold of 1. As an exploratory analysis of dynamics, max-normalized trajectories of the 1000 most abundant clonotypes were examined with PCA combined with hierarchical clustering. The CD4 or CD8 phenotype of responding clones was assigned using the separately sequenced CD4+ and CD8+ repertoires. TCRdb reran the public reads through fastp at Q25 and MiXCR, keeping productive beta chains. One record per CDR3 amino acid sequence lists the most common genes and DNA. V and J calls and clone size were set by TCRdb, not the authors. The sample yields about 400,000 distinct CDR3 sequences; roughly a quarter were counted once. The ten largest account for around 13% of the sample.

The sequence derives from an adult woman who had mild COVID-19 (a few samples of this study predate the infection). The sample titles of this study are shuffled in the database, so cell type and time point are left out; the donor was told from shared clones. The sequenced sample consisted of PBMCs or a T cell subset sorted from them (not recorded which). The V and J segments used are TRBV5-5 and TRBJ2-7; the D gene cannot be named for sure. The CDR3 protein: CASSLMDYEQYF. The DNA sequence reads TGTGCCAGCAGCTTGATGGACTACGAGCAGTACTTC. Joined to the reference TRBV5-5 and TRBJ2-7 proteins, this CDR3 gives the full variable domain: DAGVTQSPTHLIKTRGQQVTLRCSPISGHKSVSWYQQVLGQGPQFIFQYYEKEERGRGNFPDRFSARQFPNYSSELNVNALLLGDSALYLCASSLMDYEQYFGPGTRLTVT.